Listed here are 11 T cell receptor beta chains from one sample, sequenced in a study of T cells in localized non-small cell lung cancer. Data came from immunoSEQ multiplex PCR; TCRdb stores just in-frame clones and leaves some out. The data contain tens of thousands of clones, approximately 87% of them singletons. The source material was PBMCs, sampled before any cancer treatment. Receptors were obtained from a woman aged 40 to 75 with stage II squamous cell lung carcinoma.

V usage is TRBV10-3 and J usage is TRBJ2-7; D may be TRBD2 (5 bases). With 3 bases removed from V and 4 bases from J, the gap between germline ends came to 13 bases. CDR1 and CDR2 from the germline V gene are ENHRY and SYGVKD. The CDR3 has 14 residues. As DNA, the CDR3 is TGTGCCATCAGTGATGTTAGCGAGGTTTACGAGCAGTACTTC. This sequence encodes CAISDVSEVYEQYF.

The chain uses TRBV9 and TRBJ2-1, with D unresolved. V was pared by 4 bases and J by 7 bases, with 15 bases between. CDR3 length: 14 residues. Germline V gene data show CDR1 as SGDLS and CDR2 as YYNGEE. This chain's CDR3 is CASSRTLGPNEQFF. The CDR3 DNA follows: TGTGCCAGCAGCCGGACCCTAGGCCCTAATGAGCAGTTCTTC.

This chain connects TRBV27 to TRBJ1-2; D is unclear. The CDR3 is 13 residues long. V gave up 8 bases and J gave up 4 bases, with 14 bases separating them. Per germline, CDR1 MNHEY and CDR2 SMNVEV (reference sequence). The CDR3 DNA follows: TGTGCCAGCGCCGGGTCTTTGAGCTATGGCTACACCTTC. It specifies CASAGSLSYGYTF.

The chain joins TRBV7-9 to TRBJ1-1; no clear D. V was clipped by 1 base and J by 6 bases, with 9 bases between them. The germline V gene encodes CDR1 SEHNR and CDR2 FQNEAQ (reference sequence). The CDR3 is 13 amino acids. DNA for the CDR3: TGTGCCAGCAGCTTAGTGGCGAGGCCTGAAGCTTTCTTT. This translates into CASSLVARPEAFF.

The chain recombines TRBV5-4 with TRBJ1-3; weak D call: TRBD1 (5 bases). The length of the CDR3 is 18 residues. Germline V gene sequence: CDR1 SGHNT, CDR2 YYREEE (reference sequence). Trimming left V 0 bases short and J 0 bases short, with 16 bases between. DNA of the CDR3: TGTGCCAGCAGCTTGGAGGGTTGGGGGAGCAGCTCTGGAAACACCATATATTTT. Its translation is CASSLEGWGSSSGNTIYF. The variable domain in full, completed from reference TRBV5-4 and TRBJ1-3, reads ETGVTQSPTHLIKTRGQQVTLRCSSQSGHNTVSWYQQALGQGPQFIFQYYREEENGRGNFPPRFSGLQFPNYSSELNVNALELDDSALYLCASSLEGWGSSSGNTIYFGEGSWLTVV.

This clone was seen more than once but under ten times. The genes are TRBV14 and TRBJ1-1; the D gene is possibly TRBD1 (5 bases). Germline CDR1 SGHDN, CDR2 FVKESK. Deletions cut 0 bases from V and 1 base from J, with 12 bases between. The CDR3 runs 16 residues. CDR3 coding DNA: TGTGCCAGCAGCCAAGATTTTGGCAGGGAGAACACTGAAGCTTTCTTT. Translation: CASSQDFGRENTEAFF.

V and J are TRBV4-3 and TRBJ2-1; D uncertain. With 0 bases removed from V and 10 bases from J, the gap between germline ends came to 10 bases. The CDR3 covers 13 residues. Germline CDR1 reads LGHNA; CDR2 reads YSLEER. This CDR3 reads CASSQDLWKEQFF. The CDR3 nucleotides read TGCGCCAGCAGCCAAGATCTCTGGAAAGAGCAGTTCTTC.

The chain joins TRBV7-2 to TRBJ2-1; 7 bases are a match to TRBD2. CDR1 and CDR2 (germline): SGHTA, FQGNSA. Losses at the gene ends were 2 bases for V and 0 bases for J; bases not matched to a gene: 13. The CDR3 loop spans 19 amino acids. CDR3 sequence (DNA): TGTGCCAGCAGCTTAAGGGACTCTAGCGGAAAGAACTCCTACAATGAGCAGTTCTTC. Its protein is CASSLRDSSGKNSYNEQFF.

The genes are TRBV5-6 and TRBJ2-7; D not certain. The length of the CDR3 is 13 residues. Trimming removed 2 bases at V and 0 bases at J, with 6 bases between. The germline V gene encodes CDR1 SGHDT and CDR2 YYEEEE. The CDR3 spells CASSLGVSYEQYF. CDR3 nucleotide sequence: TGTGCCAGCAGCTTAGGTGTCTCCTACGAGCAGTACTTC.

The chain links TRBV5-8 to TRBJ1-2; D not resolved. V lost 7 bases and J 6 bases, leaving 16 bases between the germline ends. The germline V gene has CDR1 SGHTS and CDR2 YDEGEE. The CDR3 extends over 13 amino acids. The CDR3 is CASLSRTADGYTF. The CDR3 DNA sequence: TGTGCCAGCCTCTCCCGAACGGCGGATGGCTACACCTTC.

The CDR3 coding sequence is TGTGCCAGCAGTGAAGCGTTGGGGCCTACGGAGACCCAGTACTTC. Residues: CASSEALGPTETQYF. The rearrangement joins TRBV2 to TRBJ2-5, with a weak D call TRBD1 (5 bases). This CDR3 contains 15 residues. V lost 0 bases and J lost 5, with 13 bases in between. Germline V gene data show CDR1 as SNHLY and CDR2 as FYNNEI.